These T cell receptor beta chains were read from a single sample in a study of blood T cell repertoires in COVID-19. TCRdb's table, derived via immunoSEQ multiplex PCR, lists solely in-frame clones and lacks some. The table records about 100,000 clones, approximately 81% of them present only once. Input material: peripheral blood. These receptors were taken from a human donor in a cohort sampled during active COVID-19. CDR3s include the opening cysteine and the closing phenylalanine or tryptophan. The order of the fields is V gene, J gene, D gene, clone size, CDR3 DNA, CDR3 protein. D genes are given only for firm matches. Expanded clones are given a class, and other clones once, few, many or no size at all.

TRBV5-1	TRBJ2-1	-	-	TGCGCCAGCAGCCCCGGGTATGAGCAGTTCTTC	CASSPGYEQFF
TRBV19	TRBJ2-3	-	-	TGTGCCAGTAGTAGCGGGACTCTCACAGATACGCAGTATTTT	CASSSGTLTDTQYF
TRBV25-1	TRBJ2-3	TRBD2	-	TGTGCCAGCAGTGAGCATCTAGCGGGGGGGAGCACAGATACGCAGTATTTT	CASSEHLAGGSTDTQYF
TRBV5-6	TRBJ2-1	TRBD1	-	TGTGCCAGCAGCCGCGACAGGGGGGAATTATACAATGAGCAGTTCTTC	CASSRDRGELYNEQFF
TRBV18	TRBJ2-3	-	-	TGTGCCAGCTCCGACTACTCCCGCACAGATACGCAGTATTTT	CASSDYSRTDTQYF
TRBV7-2	TRBJ2-2	TRBD2	-	TGTGCCAGCAGCCCCACGGGGAGCGGGGGAGGTCGTAACACCGGGGAGCTGTTTTTT	CASSPTGSGGGRNTGELFF
TRBV11-3	TRBJ2-2	TRBD2	once	TGTGCCAGCAGGCGGGGGGGCTTCACCGGGGAGCTGTTTTTT	CASRRGGFTGELFF
TRBV15	TRBJ2-7	-	-	TGTGCCACCAGCAGACCCACCGGGGGCTACGAGCAGTACTTC	CATSRPTGGYEQYF
TRBV6-6	TRBJ2-7	TRBD2	-	TGTGCCAGCAGTCCCCGTGCTAGCGGGAGTGTATTGAACGAGCAGTACTTC	CASSPRASGSVLNEQYF
TRBV6-5	TRBJ1-1	-	-	TGTGCCAGCGTGAGGGGAGGCACTGAAGCTTTCTTT	CASVRGGTEAFF
TRBV7-9	TRBJ1-3	TRBD1	-	TGTGCCAGCAGCAGACAGGGGAACACCATATATTTT	CASSRQGNTIYF
TRBV5-1	TRBJ2-2	TRBD1	-	TGCGCCAGCAGCGAAGGGACAGATAACACCGGGGAGCTGTTTTTT	CASSEGTDNTGELFF
TRBV7-9	TRBJ1-1	-	-	TGTGCCAGCAGCCCTAAGCCTTTGAAAGGAGGGGACACTGAAGCTTTCTTT	CASSPKPLKGGDTEAFF
TRBV11-3	TRBJ2-1	-	once	TGTGCCAGCAGCTTTTTTCCCCGGGGTGAGCAGTTCTTC	CASSFFPRGEQFF
TRBV5-4	TRBJ2-3	-	-	TGTGCCAGCAGCCGCGGGGCGGCTAGCACAGATACGCAGTATTTT	CASSRGAASTDTQYF
TRBV7-9	TRBJ2-1	TRBD2	once	TGTGCCAGCAGCAAAGGACTAGCGGCGTACAATGAGCAGTTCTTC	CASSKGLAAYNEQFF
TRBV5-6	TRBJ2-3	TRBD2	-	TGTGCCAGCAGCCCAAGCGGGGCCCGGGGTACGCAGTATTTT	CASSPSGARGTQYF
TRBV2	TRBJ2-1	-	-	TGTGCCAGCAGTGCAGGGGACACTCATAGGTTCTTC	CASSAGDTHRFF
TRBV2	TRBJ2-7	TRBD2	-	TGTGCCAGCAGAGATTCGGGAGGGCGTTTCTACGAGCAGTACTTC	CASRDSGGRFYEQYF
TRBV29-1	TRBJ1-2	TRBD1	-	TGCAGCGTCAGGACAGGGGGGTATGGCTACACCTTC	CSVRTGGYGYTF
TRBV6-5	TRBJ2-7	-	-	TGTGCCAGCAGTTACTCGAAACAGGATAGCTCCTACGAGCAGTACTTC	CASSYSKQDSSYEQYF
TRBV18	TRBJ2-3	-	few	TGTGCCAGCTCGCAACTCCAGGGGAGCACAGATACGCAGTATTTT	CASSQLQGSTDTQYF
TRBV5-1	TRBJ2-1	-	-	TGCGCCAGCAGCTTGGGGACAGCGCTCTACAATGAGCAGTTCTTC	CASSLGTALYNEQFF
TRBV6-5	TRBJ1-2	TRBD1	-	TGTGCCAGCTTGGGACAGACACAGGACTATGGCTACACCTTC	CASLGQTQDYGYTF
TRBV5-1	TRBJ2-7	TRBD1	-	TGCGCCAGCAGCACGGGACAGGGGAAATCCTACGAGCAGTACTTC	CASSTGQGKSYEQYF
TRBV19	TRBJ1-2	-	once	TGTGCCAGTAGTAGCCGTGAGACAGTACCTTATGGCTACACCTTC	CASSSRETVPYGYTF
TRBV18	TRBJ2-7	-	-	TGTGCCAGCTCACCTAGGACAGACTCCTACGAGCAGTACTTC	CASSPRTDSYEQYF
TRBV5-1	TRBJ1-1	TRBD1	-	TGCGCCAGCAGCAGACAGGGGGACACTGAAGCTTTCTTT	CASSRQGDTEAFF
TRBV5-1	TRBJ2-7	TRBD2	-	TGCGCCAGCAGCTCCGGGACTAGTCCCTACGAGCAGTACTTC	CASSSGTSPYEQYF
TRBV4-1	TRBJ2-7	-	-	TGCGCCAGCAGCCAACCGAACGCACACTACGAGCAGTACTTC	CASSQPNAHYEQYF
TRBV2	TRBJ1-5	-	-	TGTGCCAGCAGGGAAACAGGTTCGGGCAATCAGCCCCAGCATTTT	CASRETGSGNQPQHF
TRBV6-2/TRBV6-3	TRBJ2-7	TRBD2	once	TGTGCCAGCAGTACCGGACTAGCGTACGAGCAGTACTTC	CASSTGLAYEQYF
TRBV19	TRBJ1-2	-	once	TGTGCCAGTAGCTCAAGGGAGAGCTACACCTTC	CASSSRESYTF
TRBV5-1	TRBJ2-5	TRBD2	-	TGCGCCAGCAGGGATAGCGGGGGGTACCAAGAGACCCAGTACTTC	CASRDSGGYQETQYF
TRBV5-1	TRBJ1-4	-	-	TGCGCCAGCAGCTTAGGCGTGGGGCGCAGAACTAATGAAAAACTGTTTTTT	CASSLGVGRRTNEKLFF
TRBV27	TRBJ2-6	-	-	TGTGCCAGCGAGCGATCCTACTCTGGGGCCAACGTCCTGACTTTC	CASERSYSGANVLTF
TRBV5-4	TRBJ2-1	-	-	TGTGCCAGCAGCTTGGGCGGAAACTCCTACAATGAGCAGTTCTTC	CASSLGGNSYNEQFF
TRBV7-8	TRBJ2-3	TRBD1	-	TGTGCCAGCAGCTATAACGCGGGACAGGGGCTTACAGATACGCAGTATTTT	CASSYNAGQGLTDTQYF
TRBV30	TRBJ2-7	-	-	TGTGCCTGGAGTGTATTTGGCAGGACAACCTACGAGCAGTACTTC	CAWSVFGRTTYEQYF
TRBV6-5	TRBJ2-7	-	-	TGTGCCAGCAGTTCCCCCTCAGGGGTGTACGAGCAGTACTTC	CASSSPSGVYEQYF
TRBV29-1	TRBJ2-4	-	-	TGCAGCGTTGAGTATACAGGGTCCAAAAACATTCAGTACTTC	CSVEYTGSKNIQYF
TRBV11-2	TRBJ2-3	-	-	TGTGCCAGCAGCGCAGCTGGACAGTTATTCACAGATACGCAGTATTTT	CASSAAGQLFTDTQYF
TRBV9	TRBJ2-1	TRBD2	-	TGTGCCAGTTCGGCGACTAGCTTAACCTACAATGAGCAGTTCTTC	CASSATSLTYNEQFF
TRBV10-3	TRBJ1-5	TRBD1	-	TGTGCCATCAGTGAGTTGCAGGGGGCTCAGCCCCAGCATTTT	CAISELQGAQPQHF
TRBV10-2	TRBJ2-3	TRBD2	-	TGCGCCAGCAGTGACGAAGCTAGCGGGAGAACAGATACGCAGTATTTT	CASSDEASGRTDTQYF
TRBV7-2	TRBJ2-5	-	-	TGTGCCAGCGGGGGGCGGGGGCCGAAAGAGACCCAGTACTTC	CASGGRGPKETQYF
TRBV3-1/TRBV3-2	TRBJ2-6	-	once	TGTGCCAGCACAGGGAACTCTGGGGCCAACGTCCTGACTTTC	CASTGNSGANVLTF